The following is a T cell receptor (beta chain) sequence with its context. Its target is not known. This entry belongs to a study of cytotoxic CD8 clonotypes in ibrutinib-treated CLL. Study context: After a median of about six years, roughly 14 patients stayed remitted and approximately twelve progressed; responses had been partial in some 25 and complete in 2. General observations from the study: Relative to age-matched healthy donors, clonality at baseline was higher, and it tracked circulating CD8+ T-cell counts.

CDR3 length equals 12 residues. Trimming stripped 4 bases from V and 8 bases from J, with 9 bases between. CDR1 and CDR2 (germline): SEHNR, FQNEAQ (reference sequence). Depth targeted 1 in 200,000 to 1 in 1 million T cells, averaging 10x coverage per clonotype. Repertoires were generated with immunoSEQ multiplex PCR, while TCRdb's copy carries only in-frame clones and drops some. The profile shows almost 250,000 clones, roughly 70% of them singletons. The chain employs TRBV7-9 and TRBJ2-1; TRBD1 might be the D (5 bases). This specimen was PBMCs, taken after 24 months of ibrutinib treatment. This TCR was recovered from a human donor with chronic lymphocytic leukemia. CDR3 nucleotides: TGTGCCAGCAGCTCAACAGGCGATGAGCAGTTCTTC. The encoded protein is CASSSTGDEQFF.